The sequence of this TCR beta chain was determined in a study of blood T cell repertoires in COVID-19. V shed 2 bases and J shed 2 bases, with 4 bases lying between them. The CDR3 covers 12 residues. In germline, CDR1 is MDHEN, CDR2 SYDVKM. Data came from immunoSEQ multiplex PCR; TCRdb stores just in-frame clones and leaves some out. The sample includes hundreds of thousands of clones, around 87% of them seen just once. The receptor was derived from a woman aged 45-59 years who had recovered from COVID-19. The sequenced sample consisted of peripheral blood. The V gene is TRBV28, the J gene TRBJ2-7; no definite D call. The chain's CDR3 is CASSLGTYEQYF. The CDR3 DNA reads as TGTGCCAGCAGTTTAGGCACCTACGAGCAGTACTTC. The entire variable domain, with the rest obtained from reference TRBV28 and TRBJ2-7, is as follows: DVKVTQSSRYLVKRTGEKVFLECVQDMDHENMFWYRQDPGLGLRLIYFSYDVKMKEKGDIPEGYSVSREKKERFSLILESASTNQTSMYLCASSLGTYEQYFGPGTRLTVT.